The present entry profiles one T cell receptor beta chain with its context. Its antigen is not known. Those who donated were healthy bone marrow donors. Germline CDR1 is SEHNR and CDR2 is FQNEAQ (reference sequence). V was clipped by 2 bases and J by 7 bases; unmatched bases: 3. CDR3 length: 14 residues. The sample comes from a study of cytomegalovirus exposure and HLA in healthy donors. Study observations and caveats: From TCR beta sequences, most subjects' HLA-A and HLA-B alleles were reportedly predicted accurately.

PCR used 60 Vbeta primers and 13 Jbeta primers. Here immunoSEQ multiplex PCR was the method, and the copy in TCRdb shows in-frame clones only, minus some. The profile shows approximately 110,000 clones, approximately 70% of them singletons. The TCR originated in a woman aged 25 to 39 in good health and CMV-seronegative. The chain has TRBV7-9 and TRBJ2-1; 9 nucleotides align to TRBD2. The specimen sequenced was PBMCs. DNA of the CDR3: TGTGCCAGCAGCTTAACGCGGGGGGGGAATGAGCAGTTCTTC. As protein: CASSLTRGGNEQFF.